The 18 T cell receptor beta chains below were found in one sample sequenced in a study of the immune and genomic landscape of osteosarcoma. Poor-prognosis osteosarcoma patients supplied post-treatment primary, local recurrence and metastasis tumor specimens. Only in-frame clones appear in the TCRdb table, and some are missing; sequencing was by immunoSEQ multiplex PCR. The sample holds about 10,000 clones, about 72% seen once. Sequencing input: osteosarcoma tumor tissue from the lung. Source of these receptors: a human donor with osteosarcoma.

The chain joins TRBV6-1 to TRBJ2-2; TRBD1 matches 8 bases. V dropped 8 bases and J dropped 5; count of bases not matched to a gene: 7. CDR1 and CDR2 from the germline V gene are MNHNS and SASEGT. This CDR3 comprises 14 residues. The CDR3 spells CASVPGQVTGELFF. In DNA, the CDR3 is TGTGCCAGCGTACCGGGACAGGTTACCGGGGAGCTGTTTTTT.

The genes are TRBV7-9 and TRBJ2-1, with D uncertain. Germline CDR1 reads SEHNR; CDR2 reads FQNEAQ (reference sequence). The germline V and J ends were trimmed by 0 bases and 10 bases, with 16 bases remaining between them. This CDR3 contains 15 residues. CDR3 residues: CASSLALGLATEQFF. The CDR3 region has the DNA TGTGCCAGCAGCTTAGCGCTTGGGTTAGCTACCGAGCAGTTCTTC.

J is TRBJ2-3 and V is TRBV20-1; either TRBD1 or TRBD2 may supply D (6 bases each). The V gene's germline CDR1 is DFQATT and CDR2 SNEGSKA (reference sequence). V shed 7 bases and J shed 7 bases, with 9 bases lying between them. The CDR3 spans 10 residues. The CDR3 bases are TGCAGTGTAGGGGGGTATACGCAGTATTTT. It is translated as CSVGGYTQYF.

This chain links TRBV2 with TRBJ1-3; D perhaps matches TRBD1 (5 bases). In germline, CDR1 is SNHLY, CDR2 FYNNEI. The CDR3 sequence is 14 residues long. Trimming shortened V by 4 bases and J by 0 bases, and 7 bases separated the two germline ends. CDR3 sequence: CASSAGISGNTIYF. The CDR3 DNA is TGTGCCAGCAGTGCAGGGATCTCTGGAAACACCATATATTTT.

This sequence joins TRBV15 and TRBJ2-3; TRBD2 agrees at 11 bases. Germline values: CDR1 LNHNV, CDR2 YYDKDF (reference sequence). V shed 3 bases and J 4 bases; nucleotides not matched to a gene: 3. The CDR3 extends over 15 amino acids. The CDR3 spells CATSRVAGGPDTQYF. CDR3 DNA: TGTGCCACCAGCAGGGTAGCGGGGGGGCCAGATACGCAGTATTTT.

This chain joins TRBV7-3 and TRBJ2-7, with D maybe TRBD1 (6 bases). Germline loops: CDR1 SGHTA, CDR2 FQGTGA. CDR3 length: 12 residues. Trimming took 5 bases from V and 6 from J, leaving 11 bases between them. This chain's CDR3 is CASSATGSEQYF. The CDR3, as DNA: TGTGCCAGCAGCGCGACAGGTTCCGAGCAGTACTTC.

The chain has TRBV19 and TRBJ1-2; weak D call: TRBD1 (5 bases). The germline V gene encodes CDR1 LNHDA and CDR2 SQIVND (reference sequence). This CDR3 comprises 15 residues. Trimming stripped 8 bases from V and 4 bases from J, with 20 bases between. The CDR3 DNA reads TGTGCCAGTCGTGTGGTGGGACCGGGGAGCTATGGCTACACCTTC. Its translation is CASRVVGPGSYGYTF.

V and J are TRBV6-5 and TRBJ2-1; 7 bases are a match to TRBD2. The CDR3 is 13 residues long. The V gene end was trimmed by 5 bases and the J gene end by 7 bases; junction bases not matched to a gene: 5. Per the germline V gene, CDR1 is MNHEY and CDR2 is SVGAGI. The CDR3 DNA is TGTGCCAGCAGTCCTCTGGGGGGGAATGAGCAGTTCTTC. Protein sequence: CASSPLGGNEQFF.

The chain links TRBV27 to TRBJ2-2; D unresolved. The CDR3 spans 13 residues. Trimming took 3 bases from V and 6 from J, leaving 8 bases between them. Germline V gene lookup returns CDR1 MNHEY and CDR2 SMNVEV (reference sequence). The CDR3 DNA is TGTGCCAGCAGTTTCCTCTCCGCCGGGGAGCTGTTTTTT. Residues: CASSFLSAGELFF.

J is TRBJ1-3 and V is TRBV6-5; D unclear. Germline CDR1 and CDR2: MNHEY and SVGAGI. The CDR3 loop spans 16 amino acids. Trimming shortened V by 2 bases and J by 2 bases, and 13 bases separated the two germline ends. The CDR3 DNA follows: TGTGCCAGCAGTTACGAGGTTGCCCAGGCTGGAAACACCATATATTTT. This codes for CASSYEVAQAGNTIYF.

This clone has just one count. V usage is TRBV2 and J usage is TRBJ2-7; 7 bases match TRBD1. Germline-derived CDR1 and CDR2 are SNHLY and FYNNEI. This CDR3 has 15 residues. The ends lost 4 bases at V and 3 bases at J; junction bases unmatched: 9. The CDR3 bases are TGTGCCAGCAGTGTCTATGGGACAGCACTCTACGAGCAGTACTTC. Translating gives CASSVYGTALYEQYF. The full variable domain, its missing parts supplied by reference TRBV2 and TRBJ2-7, is EPEVTQTPSHQVTQMGQEVILRCVPISNHLYFYWYRQILGQKVEFLVSFYNNEISEKSEIFDDQFSVERPDGSNFTLKIRSTKLEDSAMYFCASSVYGTALYEQYFGPGTRLTVT.

This clone showed up just once. V gene TRBV29-1 combines with J gene TRBJ1-2; D gene unclear. V was trimmed by 2 bases and J by 0 bases, leaving 10 bases between them. Per germline, CDR1 SQVTM and CDR2 ANQGSEA. The CDR3 spans 14 residues. CDR3 sequence reads: CSVELASSNYGYTF. The DNA for the CDR3 is TGCAGCGTTGAACTCGCATCCTCTAACTATGGCTACACCTTC.

This clone turned up a few times. The V gene is TRBV30, the J gene TRBJ2-4; no clear D. V was shortened by 0 bases and J by 0 bases, with 6 bases between the two germline ends. Germline CDR1 GTSNPN, CDR2 SVGIG (reference sequence). CDR3 length: 14 amino acids. CDR3 sequence reads: CAWSVQRAKNIQYF. The DNA for the CDR3 is TGTGCCTGGAGTGTACAGCGAGCCAAAAACATTCAGTACTTC.

The V call is TRBV2, the J call TRBJ1-6; D is possibly TRBD1 (5 bases). This CDR3 region has 16 residues. V shed 6 bases and J shed 9 bases, with 21 bases lying between them. Germline CDR1 reads SNHLY; CDR2 reads FYNNEI. The CDR3 spells CASSASRGGYGSPLHF. CDR3 nucleotide sequence: TGTGCCAGCAGCGCGTCCCGGGGGGGGTATGGTTCACCCCTCCACTTT.

This chain connects TRBV30 to TRBJ1-1; D possibly corresponds to TRBD1 (5 bases). CDR1 and CDR2 from the germline V gene are GTSNPN and SVGIG (reference sequence). The CDR3 is 14 residues long. V was cut by 3 bases and J by 0 bases, with 11 bases left in between. The CDR3 coding sequence is TGTGCCTGGAGCCCTGGACAAGTGAACACTGAAGCTTTCTTT. It is translated as CAWSPGQVNTEAFF.

The chain couples TRBV5-1 to TRBJ2-5; 9 bases line up with TRBD2. Trimming took 4 bases from V and 0 from J; bases not matched to a gene: 4. Germline V gene data show CDR1 as SGHRS and CDR2 as YFSETQ. The CDR3 length is 15 residues. The CDR3 reads CASSRSSGDQETQYF. CDR3 DNA: TGCGCCAGCAGCCGGTCTAGCGGGGACCAAGAGACCCAGTACTTC.

This clone showed up just a few times. V and J are TRBV2 and TRBJ1-2; D might be TRBD1 (5 bases). The germline gives CDR1 SNHLY, CDR2 FYNNEI. CDR3 size: 14 residues. The V end lost 8 bases, the J end lost 8 bases, and 21 bases lay between the germline ends. CDR3 loop: CASFWDGRAQGYTF. The DNA for the CDR3 is TGTGCCAGCTTTTGGGATGGCAGGGCCCAGGGCTACACCTTC.

This rearrangement joins TRBV28 to TRBJ1-2, with D tentatively TRBD1 (6 bases). Trimming stripped 3 bases from V and 8 bases from J, with 13 bases between. Per the germline V gene, CDR1 is MDHEN and CDR2 is SYDVKM. The CDR3 is 13 residues long. The CDR3 spells CASSLVGASGYTF. Here the CDR3 DNA reads TGTGCCAGCAGTTTGGTGGGGGCGTCAGGCTACACCTTC.